This TCR beta chain came from a study of CD8+CD57+ T cells in acquired aplastic anemia. Genomic DNA constituted the template upon which TCR beta VDJ and CDR3 profiling was performed. TCRdb re-called the reads with MiXCR, one entry per CDR3 protein. Found here are under 350,000 distinct CDR3 sequences, 45% to 65% of them singletons; the top ten hold approximately 1.2%. Trimming took off 1 base at V and 6 bases at J, with 12 bases between the two ends. Germline CDR1 and CDR2: MGHDK and SYGVNS. CDR3 length: 15 residues. This clonotype was recorded a few times. Patients picked for sequencing had shown CD8+CD57+ cell expansion detected by flow cytometry.

Specimen: sorted CD4+, CD8+, or CD8+CD57+ T cells (not recorded which) from PBMCs. The clonotype comes from a human donor with aplastic anemia. This chain joins TRBV25-1 and TRBJ2-2; D may correspond to TRBD1 or TRBD2 (5 bases each). In DNA form, the CDR3 reads TGTGCCAGCAGTGAATTTGGGGGAGTTGCCGGGGAGCTGTTTTTT. The encoded protein is CASSEFGGVAGELFF.